These 22 T cell receptor beta chains were all obtained from the same sample, sequenced in a study of T cell responses to AZD1222 COVID-19 vaccine. Generated by immunoSEQ multiplex PCR, the TCRdb table keeps only in-frame clones and is missing some. The sample carries 95,000 to 100,000 clones, roughly 90% recorded once. The material sequenced was peripheral blood, taken 28 days after the second AZD1222 dose. Receptors originate from an adult who received the AZD1222 COVID-19 vaccine.

The chain employs TRBV18 and TRBJ1-1; D possibly corresponds to TRBD1 (5 bases). The CDR3 has 14 residues. The V gene lost 1 base and the J gene lost 8 bases, with 14 bases spanning the gap. CDR1 is KGHSH and CDR2 is LQKENI in the germline V gene. The CDR3 here is CASSPQGPGKEAFF. The CDR3 bases are TGTGCCAGCTCACCACAGGGGCCGGGGAAAGAAGCTTTCTTT.

The CDR3 bases are TGTGCCAGCAGTGAAAACAGCGGGCGGACTGAAGCTTTCTTT. Its translation: CASSENSGRTEAFF. The rearrangement joins TRBV6-1 to TRBJ1-1; unclear D gene. V was trimmed by 2 bases and J by 5 bases, leaving 12 bases between them. This CDR3 spans 14 amino acids. CDR1 is MNHNS and CDR2 is SASEGT in the germline V gene.

In its sample, this clone was seen once. The chain links TRBV11-2 to TRBJ2-7, with D perhaps TRBD2 (6 bases). The germline V gene encodes CDR1 SGHAT and CDR2 FQNNGV. Trimming shortened V by 4 bases and J by 2 bases, and 15 bases separated the two germline ends. The CDR3 has 15 amino acids. CDR3 nucleotide sequence: TGTGCCAGCAGCTCGGGACTCCCCCTAACCTACGAGCAGTACTTC. Protein product: CASSSGLPLTYEQYF. The variable domain in full, completed from reference TRBV11-2 and TRBJ2-7, reads EAGVAQSPRYKIIEKRQSVAFWCNPISGHATLYWYQQILGQGPKLLIQFQNNGVVDDSQLPKDRFSAERLKGVDSTLKIQPAKLEDSAVYLCASSSGLPLTYEQYFGPGTRLTVT.

The chain is built from TRBV5-4 and TRBJ2-3; D uncertain. This CDR3 contains 13 residues. The V end lost 0 bases, the J end lost 1 base, and 3 bases lay between the germline ends. Germline V gives CDR1 SGHNT, CDR2 YYREEE (reference sequence). The chain's CDR3 is CASSLDRTDTQYF. In DNA, the CDR3 is TGTGCCAGCAGCTTGGACCGCACAGATACGCAGTATTTT.

This chain links TRBV7-2 with TRBJ2-7; D remains ambiguous. Germline-derived CDR1 and CDR2 are SGHTA and FQGNSA. The CDR3 is 14 amino acids. Trimming removed 5 bases from V and 0 bases from J, with 11 bases in between. CDR3: CASSPQVSSYEQYF. CDR3 DNA sequence: TGTGCCAGCAGCCCGCAGGTTTCCTCCTACGAGCAGTACTTC.

This chain links TRBV25-1 with TRBJ2-3; D not certain. CDR3 length: 13 amino acids. The V and J ends lost 7 bases and 3 bases respectively, with 11 bases between them. Germline CDR1 is MGHDK and CDR2 is SYGVNS. CDR3 amino acids: CASMRAATDTQYF. In nucleotides, the CDR3 is TGTGCCAGCATGAGAGCAGCGACAGATACGCAGTATTTT.

V and J are TRBV5-1 and TRBJ2-6; perhaps D is TRBD1 or TRBD2 (5 bases each). The length of the CDR3 is 17 residues. From germline, CDR1 is SGHRS and CDR2 YFSETQ. The V and J ends lost 2 bases and 0 bases respectively, with 12 bases between them. The chain's CDR3 is CASSFGHGASGANVLTF. CDR3 DNA: TGCGCCAGCAGCTTTGGACACGGGGCCTCTGGGGCCAACGTCCTGACTTTC.

This clone was observed once. The V call is TRBV5-1, the J call TRBJ1-4; D gene unclear. Trimming cost V 0 bases and J 15 bases, with 12 bases left between them. The CDR3 has 12 amino acids. Germline V lookup: CDR1 SGHRS, CDR2 YFSETQ. The CDR3 coding sequence is TGCGCCAGCAGCTTGGACTTTGGCCCATTGTTTTTT. Residues: CASSLDFGPLFF.

This clone was observed once. V gene TRBV7-9 combines with J gene TRBJ1-3; D gene ambiguous. Germline V gene data show CDR1 as SEHNR and CDR2 as FQNEAQ (reference sequence). CDR3 length equals 14 residues. V was cut by 3 bases and J by 0 bases, with 6 bases left in between. The CDR3 DNA reads TGTGCCAGCAGCTTGGGTCACTCTGGAAACACCATATATTTT. The encoded protein is CASSLGHSGNTIYF.

V gene TRBV5-6 combines with J gene TRBJ1-3; 7 positions agree with TRBD1. Germline lookup yields CDR1 SGHDT and CDR2 YYEEEE. The CDR3 consists of 16 residues. With 0 bases clipped from V and 0 bases from J, the junction kept 3 bases outside the gene matches. The DNA for the CDR3 is TGTGCCAGCAGCTTGGAGGGGGCGTCCTCTGGAAACACCATATATTTT. Its protein product is CASSLEGASSGNTIYF.

The chain combines TRBV7-8 with TRBJ2-7; 8 bases map to TRBD2. V shed 5 bases and J 5 bases; nucleotides not matched to a gene: 8. The germline gives CDR1 SGHVS, CDR2 FQNEAQ. The CDR3 has 14 residues. The CDR3 loop is CASSQGTRRDEQYF. In nucleotides, the CDR3 is TGTGCCAGCAGCCAGGGGACTAGGAGGGACGAGCAGTACTTC.

This chain joins TRBV7-8 and TRBJ2-2; D remains unclear. The CDR3 has 15 residues. Germline CDR1 is SGHVS and CDR2 is FQNEAQ. Trimming left V 7 bases short and J 2 bases short, with 14 bases between. CDR3 amino acids: CASILGTVNTGELFF. The CDR3 coding sequence is TGTGCCAGCATCCTAGGAACAGTTAACACCGGGGAGCTGTTTTTT.

V usage is TRBV14 and J usage is TRBJ1-5; D not resolved. Germline V gene sequence: CDR1 SGHDN, CDR2 FVKESK. Trimming took 1 base from V and 6 from J, leaving 4 bases between them. The CDR3 has 12 residues. CDR3 in DNA: TGTGCCAGCAGCCAAGGGATTCAGCCCCAGCATTTT. Translation: CASSQGIQPQHF.

V usage is TRBV25-1 and J usage is TRBJ1-1; D unresolved. The CDR3 has 13 amino acids. Deletions cut 0 bases from V and 4 bases from J, with 6 bases between. Germline assignment: CDR1 MGHDK and CDR2 SYGVNS. This chain's CDR3 is CASSEYAPTEAFF. In nucleotides, the CDR3 is TGTGCCAGCAGTGAATATGCTCCCACTGAAGCTTTCTTT.

The genes are TRBV2 and TRBJ1-2, with 7 nucleotides matching TRBD1. Unmatched junction bases numbered 4, after V lost 6 bases and J lost 0 bases. The CDR3 has 14 amino acids. Germline V gene data show CDR1 as SNHLY and CDR2 as FYNNEI. CDR3 in amino acids: CASSGDSTNYGYTF. Here the CDR3 DNA reads TGTGCCAGCAGCGGGGACAGCACTAACTATGGCTACACCTTC.

The chain uses TRBV3-1 (or the pseudogene TRBV3-2) and TRBJ2-1; D call uncertain. This CDR3 contains 12 residues. Between the trimmed V and J ends, which lost 4 bases and 7 bases, there was a span of 8 bases. Germline V lookup: CDR1 LGHDT, CDR2 YNNKEL (reference sequence). In DNA, the CDR3 is TGTGCCAGCAGCCCTATTCCTAATGAGCAGTTCTTC. Its translation: CASSPIPNEQFF.

This clone was seen just once. The CDR3 nucleotides are TGTGCCAGCAGTCAGCGACAGGGGCTAGCGGTAGAGACCCAGTACTTC. Its translation: CASSQRQGLAVETQYF. The chain has TRBV27 and TRBJ2-5; possibly TRBD1 for D (8 bases). Germline V gene data show CDR1 as MNHEY and CDR2 as SMNVEV (reference sequence). The CDR3 is 16 residues long. V was pared by 5 bases and J by 4 bases, with 20 bases between.

The chain recombines TRBV10-2 with TRBJ2-1, with 7 bases identical to TRBD1. The junction had 11 bases not matched to a gene; V was cut back by 6 bases and J by 15 bases. Germline V gives CDR1 WSHSY, CDR2 SAAADI. CDR3 size: 12 residues. The CDR3 spells CASSLQGLLPFF. DNA for the CDR3: TGCGCCAGCAGCCTACAGGGGCTCCTCCCGTTCTTC.

The chain couples TRBV5-4 to TRBJ2-5; 7 nucleotides match TRBD2. Losses at the gene ends were 2 bases for V and 5 bases for J; bases not matched to a gene: 9. The CDR3 runs to 15 residues. The germline V gene encodes CDR1 SGHNT and CDR2 YYREEE (reference sequence). The CDR3 is CASSFVVGGGETQYF. The DNA of the CDR3 is TGTGCCAGCAGCTTCGTAGTCGGGGGAGGGGAGACCCAGTACTTC.

The rearrangement uses TRBV19 and TRBJ2-2; the D gene is possibly TRBD1 (5 bases). The V end lost 1 base, the J end lost 1 base, and 10 bases lay between the germline ends. Germline values: CDR1 LNHDA, CDR2 SQIVND (reference sequence). There are 16 residues in the CDR3. The CDR3 region has the DNA TGTGCCAGTAGTATAGGGCTGGGGCGGAACACCGGGGAGCTGTTTTTT. This translates into CASSIGLGRNTGELFF.

This rearrangement joins TRBV11-2 to TRBJ2-3; no clear D gene. Looked up from germline, CDR1 is SGHAT and CDR2 is FQNNGV. The ends were cut back, 1 base at V and 4 bases at J, with 12 bases in the middle. This CDR3 has 15 residues. The DNA of the CDR3 is TGTGCCAGCAGCTTAGGACCCGATGTCGCAGATACGCAGTATTTT. Protein sequence: CASSLGPDVADTQYF.

The CDR3 is CAMKAGPLSNEQFF. The DNA for the CDR3 is TGTGCCATGAAAGCGGGACCCTTGAGCAATGAGCAGTTCTTC. The V gene is TRBV6-5, the J gene TRBJ2-1; 7 bases match TRBD2. CDR1 is MNHEY and CDR2 is SVGAGI in the germline V gene. The CDR3 covers 14 residues. The V segment lost 10 bases and the J segment 6 bases; nucleotides outside the gene matches: 12.